This is a list of T cell receptor beta chains from one sample in a study of blood T cell repertoires in COVID-19. The table came from immunoSEQ multiplex PCR; TCRdb's copy has only in-frame clones and leaves some out. Of 250,000 to 350,000 clones listed, around 87% were seen once; the top ten hold around 8%. Sequencing was performed on peripheral blood. These receptors all come from a woman between 45 and 60 years old who had recovered from COVID-19. Both conserved end residues are part of each CDR3. Each record gives: D gene, clone size, V gene, J gene, CDR3 protein, CDR3 DNA. D genes are given only for firm matches. Clone size is shown for a subset of rows, as once, few, many or a class of expanded clone.

-	-	TRBV30	TRBJ2-5	CAWSVTTQETQYF	TGTGCCTGGAGTGTCACTACCCAAGAGACCCAGTACTTC
TRBD1	-	TRBV9	TRBJ1-2	CASSRTQPGTGGNGYTF	TGTGCCAGCAGCCGCACCCAACCCGGGACAGGGGGGAATGGCTACACCTTC
-	-	TRBV2	TRBJ2-7	CASAGAYEQYF	TGTGCCAGCGCAGGGGCCTACGAGCAGTACTTC
TRBD2	-	TRBV10-1	TRBJ2-3	CASSEVRGGDTDTQYF	TGCGCCAGCAGTGAGGTGCGGGGGGGAGACACAGATACGCAGTATTTT
-	-	TRBV19	TRBJ1-1	CASSIAARQEAFF	TGTGCCAGTAGTATAGCGGCCAGGCAAGAAGCTTTCTTT
TRBD1	-	TRBV28	TRBJ1-1	CATDHRGLTEAFF	TGTGCCACGGACCACAGGGGGCTTACTGAAGCTTTCTTT
-	-	TRBV28	TRBJ1-2	CASSLFSVRATNYGYTF	TGTGCCAGCAGTTTATTTTCGGTCAGGGCCACCAACTATGGCTACACCTTC
-	-	TRBV5-1	TRBJ1-6	CASSLSRGENSPLHF	TGCGCCAGCAGCTTGTCCCGTGGTGAGAATTCACCCCTCCACTTT
-	once	TRBV15	TRBJ2-3	CATSRAADALTDTQYF	TGTGCCACCAGCAGAGCAGCGGATGCTCTCACAGATACGCAGTATTTT
TRBD2	-	TRBV7-2	TRBJ2-3	CASSLYHVSGSVTDTQYF	TGTGCCAGCAGCTTATATCACGTTAGCGGGAGTGTCACAGATACGCAGTATTTT
TRBD1	-	TRBV6-5	TRBJ2-7	CASSANRGDEQYF	TGTGCCAGCAGCGCCAACAGGGGAGACGAGCAGTACTTC
-	-	TRBV24-1	TRBJ2-5	CATSDPSTEETQYF	TGTGCCACCAGTGATCCGTCAACCGAGGAGACCCAGTACTTC
-	-	TRBV4-3	TRBJ2-1	CASSHIGAYNEQFF	TGCGCCAGCAGCCATATCGGGGCCTACAATGAGCAGTTCTTC
TRBD1	-	TRBV5-1	TRBJ2-1	CASSLGRGPDNEQFF	TGCGCCAGCAGCTTGGGCAGGGGGCCGGATAATGAGCAGTTCTTC
-	-	TRBV7-9	TRBJ2-5	CASSFSQGETQYF	TGTGCCAGCAGCTTCTCGCAGGGAGAGACCCAGTACTTC
-	-	TRBV6-5	TRBJ1-3	CASSSAAGAGNTIYF	TGTGCCAGCTCCTCCGCGGCAGGGGCTGGAAACACCATATATTTT
TRBD1	-	TRBV27	TRBJ1-5	CASSFLQIEGQVNQPQHF	TGTGCCAGCAGTTTCCTTCAAATCGAGGGACAGGTAAATCAGCCCCAGCATTTT
TRBD1	-	TRBV6-5	TRBJ2-2	CASRPGTGVTGELFF	TGTGCCAGCAGGCCCGGGACAGGGGTGACCGGGGAGCTGTTTTTT
-	-	TRBV27	TRBJ2-3	CASRWGGGVTDTQYF	TGTGCCAGCCGATGGGGCGGCGGGGTAACAGATACGCAGTATTTT
TRBD1	-	TRBV7-2	TRBJ1-5	CASSFERTGVQPQHF	TGTGCCAGCAGCTTCGAGAGGACAGGGGTTCAGCCCCAGCATTTT
TRBD2	-	TRBV6-2/TRBV6-3	TRBJ2-2	CASSYRNRGGTGELFF	TGTGCCAGCAGTTACCGGAACCGGGGGGGGACCGGGGAGCTGTTTTTT
TRBD2	-	TRBV24-1	TRBJ2-1	CATSDSRTSGGTYNEQFF	TGTGCCACCAGTGATTCCCGGACTAGCGGGGGGACCTACAATGAGCAGTTCTTC
TRBD1	many	TRBV3-1/TRBV3-2	TRBJ1-6	CASSQEVQGGNSPLHF	TGTGCCAGCAGCCAAGAAGTCCAGGGGGGAAATTCACCCCTCCACTTT
-	-	TRBV7-9	TRBJ2-7	CASSLAATGTYEQYF	TGTGCCAGCAGCTTAGCGGCGACGGGGACCTACGAGCAGTACTTC
-	-	TRBV11-2	TRBJ2-3	CASSLVPVTQYF	TGTGCCAGCAGTTTGGTCCCAGTTACGCAGTATTTT
-	once	TRBV4-3	TRBJ2-5	CASSQDFGGRGTQYF	TGCGCCAGCAGCCAAGATTTCGGAGGGCGCGGGACCCAGTACTTC
TRBD2	once	TRBV19	TRBJ2-3	CASSIVGTSEDTQYF	TGTGCCAGTAGTATAGTCGGGACTAGCGAGGATACGCAGTATTTT
TRBD2	-	TRBV6-4	TRBJ2-1	CASSDHRLAGNEQFF	TGTGCCAGCAGTGACCATCGACTAGCGGGTAATGAGCAGTTCTTC
-	-	TRBV4-1	TRBJ1-3	CASSQGRPLQAGNTIYF	TGCGCCAGCAGCCAAGGACGGCCACTACAAGCTGGAAACACCATATATTTT
-	few	TRBV7-9	TRBJ1-1	CASASGGILNTEAFF	TGTGCCAGCGCCAGCGGCGGAATTTTGAACACTGAAGCTTTCTTT
TRBD1	few	TRBV10-3	TRBJ1-5	CAISYDRDGQPQHF	TGTGCCATCAGCTATGACAGGGACGGACAGCCCCAGCATTTT
TRBD2	-	TRBV7-8	TRBJ2-7	CASSAMTSVLYEQYF	TGTGCCAGCAGCGCGATGACTAGCGTTCTCTACGAGCAGTACTTC
TRBD1	-	TRBV29-1	TRBJ2-7	CSVRTGQGRYEQYF	TGCAGCGTCCGAACGGGACAGGGGCGGTACGAGCAGTACTTC
-	-	TRBV28	TRBJ1-1	CASSWAAPNTEAFF	TGTGCCAGCAGTTGGGCCGCCCCGAACACTGAAGCTTTCTTT
TRBD1	-	TRBV19	TRBJ1-6	CASRPRDRENSPLHF	TGTGCCAGTAGGCCTCGGGACAGGGAAAATTCACCCCTCCACTTT
-	-	TRBV24-1	TRBJ1-6	CATSDHPSGSPLHF	TGTGCCACCAGTGATCATCCGTCCGGTTCACCCCTCCACTTT
TRBD2	-	TRBV10-3	TRBJ2-1	CAISERTSNYNEQFF	TGTGCCATCAGTGAGCGGACTAGTAACTACAATGAGCAGTTCTTC
TRBD1	-	TRBV28	TRBJ1-2	CASSLSLAGGTYGYTF	TGTGCCAGCAGTTTAAGTTTGGCAGGGGGGACCTATGGCTACACCTTC
-	once	TRBV6-5	TRBJ1-5	CASRKTGSNQPQHF	TGTGCCAGCAGGAAGACGGGTAGCAATCAGCCCCAGCATTTT
TRBD2	-	TRBV20-1	TRBJ2-3	CSASMAGGPTDTQYF	TGCAGTGCTAGTATGGCGGGAGGACCCACAGATACGCAGTATTTT
TRBD1	once	TRBV11-2	TRBJ2-7	CASSTLAGTASYEQYF	TGTGCCAGCAGCACTCTCGCCGGGACAGCTTCCTACGAGCAGTACTTC
TRBD1	-	TRBV6-2/TRBV6-3	TRBJ2-7	CASSSDRGWFEQYF	TGTGCCAGCAGTTCGGACAGGGGTTGGTTTGAGCAGTACTTC
-	-	TRBV5-4	TRBJ1-1	CASSFQPGVIAEAFF	TGTGCCAGCAGCTTTCAACCAGGGGTGATAGCTGAAGCTTTCTTT
-	-	TRBV28	TRBJ1-2	CASSRDIYGYTF	TGTGCCAGCAGCAGGGACATCTATGGCTACACCTTC
TRBD2	-	TRBV11-3	TRBJ2-3	CASSLGTSGRTDTQYF	TGTGCCAGCAGCTTAGGGACTAGCGGGAGAACAGATACGCAGTATTTT
-	-	TRBV28	TRBJ2-3	CASGLVGAGSDTQYF	TGTGCCAGCGGGCTTGTGGGGGCTGGGTCAGATACGCAGTATTTT
-	-	TRBV5-4	TRBJ1-2	CASSFPGGGDGYTF	TGTGCCAGCAGCTTCCCCGGGGGGGGCGATGGCTACACCTTC
TRBD1	-	TRBV20-1	TRBJ2-3	CSASSGQGSTDTQYF	TGCAGTGCTAGTTCGGGACAGGGGAGCACAGATACGCAGTATTTT